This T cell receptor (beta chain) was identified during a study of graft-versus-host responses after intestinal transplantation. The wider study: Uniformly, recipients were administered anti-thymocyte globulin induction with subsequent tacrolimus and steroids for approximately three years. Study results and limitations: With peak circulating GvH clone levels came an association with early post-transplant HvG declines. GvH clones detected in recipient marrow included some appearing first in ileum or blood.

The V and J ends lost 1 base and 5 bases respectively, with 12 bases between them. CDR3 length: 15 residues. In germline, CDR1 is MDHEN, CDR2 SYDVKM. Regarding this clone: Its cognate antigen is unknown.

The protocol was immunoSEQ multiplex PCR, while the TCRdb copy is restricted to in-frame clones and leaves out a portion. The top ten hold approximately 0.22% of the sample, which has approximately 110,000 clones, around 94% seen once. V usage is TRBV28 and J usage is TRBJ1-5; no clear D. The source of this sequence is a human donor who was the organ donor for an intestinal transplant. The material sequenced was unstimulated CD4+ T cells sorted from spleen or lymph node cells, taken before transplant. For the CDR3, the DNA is TGTGCCAGCAGTTTATCCAGGTTTAATTATCAGCCCCAGCATTTT. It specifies CASSLSRFNYQPQHF.